Listed here are 10 T cell receptor beta chains from one sample, sequenced in a study of blood T cells in healthy people across ages. A second PCR of about 7 to 12 cycles used a sample-barcoded 5' primer and a J-beta primer mix. A single record per CDR3 protein comes from TCRdb applying MiXCR to the 5' RACE reads. The table includes 700,000 or so distinct CDR3 sequences, 22% detected once. What was sequenced was blood. These TCRs come from a man between 65 and 80 years old in good health.

This clonotype has only a few counts. DNA of the CDR3: TGCGCCAGCAGTGCTAGCCCCGGAGGCTCCTACGAGCAGTACTTC. Translating gives CASSASPGGSYEQYF. The rearrangement links TRBV5-1 to TRBJ2-7; D possibly corresponds to TRBD2 (5 bases). This CDR3 is 15 amino acids long. V was pared by 5 bases and J by 0 bases, with 15 bases between. Germline loops: CDR1 SGHRS, CDR2 YFSETQ.

The rearrangement joins TRBV5-1 to TRBJ1-2, with 7 bases matching TRBD1. The length of the CDR3 is 14 residues. Germline CDR1 and CDR2: SGHRS and YFSETQ. Germline trimming cut 2 bases from V and 5 bases from J; bases unmatched to any gene: 6. The DNA of the CDR3 is TGCGCCAGCAGCTTCTGGGACAGCACATATGGCTACACCTTC. Its protein is CASSFWDSTYGYTF. Looking up the rest from reference TRBV5-1 and TRBJ1-2 gives the full variable domain: KAGVTQTPRYLIKTRGQQVTLSCSPISGHRSVSWYQQTPGQGLQFLFEYFSETQRNKGNFPGRFSGRQFSNSRSEMNVSTLELGDSALYLCASSFWDSTYGYTFGSGTRLTVV.

This clonotype was picked up a small number of times. The chain carries TRBV9 and TRBJ2-5; TRBD2 agrees at 10 bases. The J call may be incorrect, as the DNA end agrees better with TRBJ2-1. This CDR3 is built from 16 residues. CDR1 and CDR2 from the germline V gene are SGDLS and YYNGEE. CDR3 loop: CASSVASGGAGHEQFF. As DNA, the CDR3 is TGTGCCAGCAGCGTAGCCAGCGGGGGGGCCGGGCATGAGCAGTTCTTC.

V usage is TRBV18 and J usage is TRBJ1-1; D might be TRBD1 (5 bases). The CDR3 length is 15 residues. CDR1 and CDR2 from the germline V gene are KGHSH and LQKENI. The V end lost 2 bases, the J end lost 1 base, and 11 bases lay between the germline ends. DNA of the CDR3: TGTGCCAGCTCACCAGAAAGGGGACCGAACACTGAAGCTTTCTTT. As protein: CASSPERGPNTEAFF.

The rearrangement links TRBV5-1 to TRBJ2-2, with 7 bases lining up with TRBD1. The CDR3 contains 14 residues. V gave up 4 bases and J gave up 6 bases; unmatched junction bases: 6. CDR1 and CDR2 (germline): SGHRS, YFSETQ. The DNA for the CDR3 is TGCGCCAGCAGCCCAGGACAGGTCCCCGGGGAGCTGTTTTTT. Translating it yields CASSPGQVPGELFF.

The chain is built from TRBV29-1 and TRBJ2-5, with D possibly matching TRBD2 (5 bases). V lost 5 bases and J 7 bases, leaving 23 bases between the germline ends. The CDR3 has 15 residues. Germline V lookup: CDR1 SQVTM, CDR2 ANQGSEA. The CDR3, as DNA: TGCAGCGTTCCTTCTACCCACGGATATGGAGGGACCCAGTACTTC. Residues: CSVPSTHGYGGTQYF.

This clonotype was counted once. CDR3 sequence: CASSLGTSSETQYF. In DNA form, the CDR3 reads TGTGCCAGCAGCCTAGGGACTAGCAGTGAGACCCAGTACTTC. The J gene is TRBJ2-5, the V gene TRBV4-2; TRBD2 agrees at 9 bases. V was pared by 4 bases and J by 5 bases, with 5 bases of the junction left unmatched. The CDR3 is 14 amino acids. The V gene's germline CDR1 is LGHNA and CDR2 YNFKEQ.

This rearrangement joins TRBV20-1 to TRBJ2-1, with TRBD1 matching 10 bases. V lost 1 base, J lost 6 bases, and 6 bases stayed unmatched. Germline V gene data show CDR1 as DFQATT and CDR2 as SNEGSKA (reference sequence). The CDR3 is 15 residues long. The CDR3 is CSARVQGTGVNEQFF. DNA of the CDR3: TGCAGTGCTAGAGTGCAAGGGACAGGGGTCAATGAGCAGTTCTTC.

This clonotype appeared a few times. J is TRBJ2-1 and V is TRBV6-6; 9 bases fit TRBD1. Per the germline V gene, CDR1 is MNHNY and CDR2 is SVGAGI (reference sequence). The V gene end was trimmed by 6 bases and the J gene end by 5 bases; junction bases not matched to a gene: 8. The CDR3 is 15 residues long. CDR3 loop: CASRTPGQGNNEQFF. Here the CDR3 DNA reads TGTGCCAGCAGAACACCGGGACAGGGCAACAATGAGCAGTTCTTC.

The chain employs TRBV20-1 and TRBJ2-5; no definite D call. CDR1 and CDR2 (germline): DFQATT, SNEGSKA (reference sequence). Trimming left V 1 base short and J 2 bases short, with 8 bases between. This CDR3 contains 13 residues. In DNA form, the CDR3 reads TGCAGTGCTAGAGCCTGGGGACAAGAGACCCAGTACTTC. It specifies CSARAWGQETQYF.